Below, 30 T cell receptor beta chains from the same sample are listed, as sequenced in a study of OX40 agonist ivuxolimab in advanced cancers. Libraries were prepared through the immunoSEQ multiplex PCR assay. TCRdb re-hosts the immuneACCESS table, in-frame sequences only. Its copies lack some clones; in the studies checked, an unresolved V gene accounts for under half of them, and the cause for the rest is not known. The sample table contains tens of thousands of clones; only one count was recorded for about nine tenths of them. 18% of the sample lies in the top ten. The specimen was CD4+ or CD8+ T cells sorted from blood, collected in a trial of the OX40 agonist ivuxolimab. These receptors originate from an adult with an advanced solid tumor such as melanoma, head and neck, liver or kidney cancer.

The V gene is TRBV7-9, the J gene TRBJ2-7, with 9 bases that match TRBD1. Germline CDR1 reads SEHNR; CDR2 reads FQNEAQ (reference sequence). This CDR3 has 14 amino acids. Trimming cost V 4 bases and J 4 bases; bases outside gene matches: 5. The CDR3 DNA reads TGTGCCAGCAGCTACGGACAGGGGTGGTACGAGCAGTACTTC. Encoded protein: CASSYGQGWYEQYF.

This chain connects TRBV4-3 to TRBJ2-6; possible D gene TRBD1, 6 bases. Germline assignment: CDR1 LGHNA and CDR2 YSLEER. The CDR3 covers 18 residues. V was shortened by 0 bases and J by 0 bases, with 12 bases between the two germline ends. CDR3: CASSQDRGGSSGANVLTF. In DNA form, the CDR3 reads TGCGCCAGCAGCCAAGATCGTGGGGGCTCCTCTGGGGCCAACGTCCTGACTTTC.

CDR3: CASSLDGVNTEAFF. CDR3 nucleotide sequence: TGCGCCAGCAGCTTGGATGGGGTGAACACTGAAGCTTTCTTT. This chain joins TRBV5-1 and TRBJ1-1; D is undetermined. There are 14 residues in the CDR3. Trimming took off 0 bases at V and 0 bases at J, with 6 bases between the two ends. Germline V gene data show CDR1 as SGHRS and CDR2 as YFSETQ.

The chain combines TRBV5-5 with TRBJ2-7; D is unresolved. The CDR3 spans 14 residues. The V gene lost 2 bases and the J gene lost 0 bases, with 9 bases spanning the gap. Germline CDR1 is SGHKS and CDR2 is YYEKEE (reference sequence). The CDR3 nucleotides read TGTGCCAGCAGCTTTGCGGCGGACTCCTACGAGCAGTACTTC. Translated: CASSFAADSYEQYF. Using reference TRBV5-5 and TRBJ2-7 for the parts outside the CDR3, the full variable domain is DAGVTQSPTHLIKTRGQQVTLRCSPISGHKSVSWYQQVLGQGPQFIFQYYEKEERGRGNFPDRFSARQFPNYSSELNVNALLLGDSALYLCASSFAADSYEQYFGPGTRLTVT.

The gene calls are TRBV4-1 and TRBJ2-2; 9 nucleotides line up with TRBD1. In germline, CDR1 is MGHRA, CDR2 YSYEKL. Trimming cost V 5 bases and J 2 bases; bases outside gene matches: 6. The CDR3 sequence is 16 residues long. CDR3 amino acids: CASSYRQGDNTGELFF. CDR3 nucleotides: TGCGCCAGCAGCTACAGACAGGGGGATAACACCGGGGAGCTGTTTTTT.

The chain links TRBV2 to TRBJ2-7; D not certain. This CDR3 is 13 amino acids long. The germline V gene has CDR1 SNHLY and CDR2 FYNNEI. The germline V and J ends were trimmed by 7 bases and 3 bases, with 13 bases remaining between them. DNA of the CDR3: TGTGCCAGCATGTATAACAGAGACTACGAGCAGTACTTC. Translating gives CASMYNRDYEQYF.

Here the CDR3 DNA reads TGTGCCAGTAGTACTTCGACAGTCTCTGGTAGCAATCAGCCCCAGCATTTT. It yields the protein CASSTSTVSGSNQPQHF. The rearrangement uses TRBV19 and TRBJ1-5; maybe TRBD1 (5 bases). V dropped 4 bases and J dropped 0 bases, with 16 bases sitting between them. CDR3 length: 17 residues. Germline V gives CDR1 LNHDA, CDR2 SQIVND (reference sequence).

The chain joins TRBV7-3 to TRBJ2-3; 10 nucleotides match TRBD1. Germline V gives CDR1 SGHTA, CDR2 FQGTGA. CDR3 length: 15 residues. With V trimmed by 4 bases and J by 1 base, 2 bases remained unmatched. CDR3 residues: CASSSGTGGTDTQYF. The CDR3 DNA sequence: TGTGCCAGCAGCTCCGGGACAGGGGGCACAGATACGCAGTATTTT.

The chain combines TRBV10-3 with TRBJ2-2; 7 bases line up with TRBD2. CDR3 length: 16 residues. Germline assignment: CDR1 ENHRY and CDR2 SYGVKD. V was clipped by 3 bases and J by 2 bases; unmatched bases: 6. The CDR3 sequence is CAISEVGRVNTGELFF. In nucleotides, the CDR3 is TGTGCCATCAGTGAAGTAGGGAGGGTTAACACCGGGGAGCTGTTTTTT.

The rearrangement joins TRBV19 to TRBJ2-7, with 7 bases fitting TRBD2. CDR1 LNHDA and CDR2 SQIVND come from the germline V gene (reference sequence). J lost 5 bases, V lost 7 bases, and 8 bases had no gene match. This CDR3 has 13 residues. In nucleotides, the CDR3 is TGTGCCAGTACCTCGGGGGGAATCGACGAGCAGTACTTC. This gives the protein CASTSGGIDEQYF. Full variable domain (missing parts from reference TRBV19 and TRBJ2-7): DGGITQSPKYLFRKEGQNVTLSCEQNLNHDAMYWYRQDPGQGLRLIYYSQIVNDFQKGDIAEGYSVSREKKESFPLTVTSAQKNPTAFYLCASTSGGIDEQYFGPGTRLTVT.

The CDR3, as DNA: TGTGCCAGCAGTTTAGGGGGTCCATCCTCCTACGAGCAGTACTTC. Translating gives CASSLGGPSSYEQYF. The chain recombines TRBV27 with TRBJ2-7, with D perhaps matching TRBD1 or TRBD2 (5 bases each). This CDR3 spans 15 amino acids. V lost 2 bases and J lost 0, with 11 bases in between. The V gene's germline CDR1 is MNHEY and CDR2 SMNVEV (reference sequence).

The chain couples TRBV10-3 to TRBJ2-1; 8 nucleotides align to TRBD2. J lost 10 bases, V lost 3 bases, and 11 bases had no gene match. CDR1 and CDR2 (germline): ENHRY, SYGVKD. The CDR3 is 15 residues long. The CDR3 sequence: CAISDPAGARDEQFF. CDR3 DNA sequence: TGTGCCATCAGTGATCCAGCGGGGGCTAGGGACGAGCAGTTCTTC.

The rearrangement uses TRBV25-1 and TRBJ1-2; D gene unclear. CDR3 size: 12 residues. The V and J ends lost 1 base and 6 bases respectively, with 6 bases between them. Germline values: CDR1 MGHDK, CDR2 SYGVNS. The CDR3 region has the DNA TGTGCCAGCAGTGAATTTGTCGATGGCTACACCTTC. This sequence encodes CASSEFVDGYTF.

The DNA of the CDR3 is TGTGCCAGCAGCTTGAGGGGGGGCCATCAGCCCCAGCATTTT. Translating it yields CASSLRGGHQPQHF. V gene TRBV5-4 combines with J gene TRBJ1-5; weak D call: TRBD1 (6 bases). This CDR3 has 14 amino acids. V lost 1 base, J lost 5 bases, and 10 bases lay in between. CDR1 and CDR2 (germline): SGHNT, YYREEE (reference sequence).

The chain couples TRBV7-9 to TRBJ2-5; D gene uncertain. Germline V CDR1 and CDR2: SEHNR, FQNEAQ (reference sequence). Trimming pared 1 base from V and 2 bases from J, leaving 8 bases between. The CDR3 contains 14 residues. The CDR3 loop reads CASSLGSSQETQYF. The CDR3 DNA sequence: TGTGCCAGCAGCTTAGGTTCCAGTCAAGAGACCCAGTACTTC.

The chain is built from TRBV6-5 and TRBJ2-5; D gene unclear. Germline-derived CDR1 and CDR2 are MNHEY and SVGAGI. The CDR3 sequence is 14 residues long. V was cut by 1 base and J by 3 bases, with 9 bases left in between. The CDR3 protein is CASSYYRPEETQYF. The DNA of the CDR3 is TGTGCCAGCAGTTACTACCGGCCCGAAGAGACCCAGTACTTC.

The chain links TRBV13 to TRBJ2-1, with 9 bases fitting TRBD2. V trimming: 3 bases; J trimming: 7 bases; junction bases outside the gene matches: 4. Germline assignment: CDR1 PRHDT and CDR2 FYEKMQ (reference sequence). This CDR3 region has 14 residues. The CDR3 DNA is TGTGCCAGCAGCTTTCGACTAGCGGCGAATGAGCAGTTCTTC. Its protein is CASSFRLAANEQFF.

This clone was detected only once. V usage is TRBV4-3 and J usage is TRBJ2-1; possible D gene TRBD2, 6 bases. CDR3 size: 15 residues. The V end was cut by 1 base, the J end by 8 bases, with 15 bases between. Germline V gene sequence: CDR1 LGHNA, CDR2 YSLEER. The CDR3 DNA follows: TGCGCCAGCAGCCAAGGCCTGACTAGTAGCTATGAGCAGTTCTTC. It yields the protein CASSQGLTSSYEQFF.

J is TRBJ2-7 and V is TRBV14, with 8 bases lining up with TRBD2. Trimming at V came to 0 bases and at J to 3 bases, leaving 13 bases not matched to a gene. Germline V gives CDR1 SGHDN, CDR2 FVKESK. CDR3 length equals 18 residues. In DNA, the CDR3 is TGTGCCAGCAGCCAAGATCTTCTCGAGACTAGCGACTACTACGAGCAGTACTTC. It specifies CASSQDLLETSDYYEQYF.

V is TRBV6-4 and J is TRBJ2-1, with 12 bases identical to TRBD2. CDR1 and CDR2 (germline): MRHNA, SNTAGT. V gave up 6 bases and J gave up 2 bases; unmatched junction bases: 2. CDR3 length: 15 amino acids. The CDR3 region is CASSRTSGTYNEQFF. In DNA form, the CDR3 reads TGTGCCAGCAGCCGGACTAGCGGGACCTACAATGAGCAGTTCTTC.

V gene TRBV4-2 combines with J gene TRBJ2-7; 7 bases line up with TRBD2. Germline V gives CDR1 LGHNA, CDR2 YNFKEQ. CDR3 size: 18 residues. The junction had 19 bases not matched to a gene; V was cut back by 3 bases and J by 5 bases. CDR3 nucleotide sequence: TGTGCCAGCAGCCAGGGGGAGGGACCGGGAGGCTTCGCGGACGAGCAGTACTTC. This codes for CASSQGEGPGGFADEQYF.

This clone was picked up one time. In DNA, the CDR3 is TGTGCCAGCAGCTTAGGGGCAAACACTGAAGCTTTCTTT. Protein sequence: CASSLGANTEAFF. The rearrangement uses TRBV7-9 and TRBJ1-1; D not resolved. Per germline, CDR1 SEHNR and CDR2 FQNEAQ (reference sequence). The CDR3 sequence is 13 residues long. The ends were cut back, 1 base at V and 2 bases at J, with 5 bases in the middle.

The rearrangement joins TRBV7-8 to TRBJ1-3; D is ambiguous. Germline CDR1 reads SGHVS; CDR2 reads FQNEAQ. The germline V and J ends were trimmed by 1 base and 4 bases, with 11 bases remaining between them. CDR3 length: 15 residues. The CDR3 reads CASSLGAGYGNTIYF. The CDR3 DNA follows: TGTGCCAGCAGCTTAGGTGCGGGATACGGAAACACCATATATTTT.

The rearrangement uses TRBV28 and TRBJ1-2; TRBD1 agrees at 8 bases. CDR1 is MDHEN and CDR2 is SYDVKM in the germline V gene. This CDR3 has 15 residues. The trim removed 6 bases at V and 7 bases at J, leaving 13 bases unmatched. CDR3 bases: TGTGCCAGCAGGGGAACTGACAGGGGAAGGAGTGGCTACACCTTC. Amino acids: CASRGTDRGRSGYTF.

V is TRBV6-5 and J is TRBJ1-4; maybe TRBD1 (5 bases). The CDR3 has 12 residues. Germline CDR1 is MNHEY and CDR2 is SVGAGI. V lost 6 bases and J 7 bases, leaving 9 bases between the germline ends. CDR3 residues: CASRGRGEKLFF. The DNA of the CDR3 is TGTGCCAGCAGAGGGAGGGGTGAAAAACTGTTTTTT.

V is TRBV6-5 and J is TRBJ2-1; D might be TRBD2 (7 bases). In germline, CDR1 is MNHEY, CDR2 SVGAGI. V shed 2 bases and J shed 6 bases, with 17 bases lying between them. The CDR3 is 16 amino acids. The CDR3 nucleotides read TGTGCCAGCAGTTACGAAGGGGGGGACGATGCCAATGAGCAGTTCTTC. This gives the protein CASSYEGGDDANEQFF.

This chain uses TRBV9 with TRBJ2-1; TRBD2 agrees at 15 bases. From germline, CDR1 is SGDLS and CDR2 YYNGEE. The ends lost 3 bases at V and 7 bases at J; junction bases unmatched: 5. This CDR3 contains 16 residues. The CDR3 here is CASSAGTSGRSNEQFF. The CDR3 bases are TGTGCCAGCAGCGCCGGGACTAGCGGGAGGTCTAATGAGCAGTTCTTC.

This rearrangement joins TRBV9 to TRBJ2-1; 10 bases are a match to TRBD2. The CDR3 is 17 amino acids. The V and J ends lost 4 bases and 1 base, in that order; junction bases with no gene match: 8. Germline V CDR1 and CDR2: SGDLS, YYNGEE. The CDR3 bases are TGTGCCAGCAGCTCCGGGACTAGCGTGGATTCCTACAATGAGCAGTTCTTC. This codes for CASSSGTSVDSYNEQFF.

CDR3 region: CASSQDSGTNEQFF. DNA of the CDR3: TGCGCCAGCAGCCAAGATAGCGGGACCAATGAGCAGTTCTTC. The rearrangement links TRBV4-3 to TRBJ2-1; TRBD2 matches 8 bases. CDR1 is LGHNA, CDR2 YSLEER, per germline. Trimming at V came to 0 bases and at J to 6 bases, leaving 1 base not matched to a gene. This CDR3 contains 14 residues.

This chain joins TRBV10-1 and TRBJ2-1; 10 nucleotides line up with TRBD2. This CDR3 is 15 amino acids long. J was trimmed by 6 bases and V by 2 bases; bases with no gene match: 4. In germline, CDR1 is WNHNN, CDR2 SYGVQD (reference sequence). The CDR3 DNA sequence: TGCGCCAGCAGTGAGCTAGCGGGAGTAAGCAATGAGCAGTTCTTC. Residues: CASSELAGVSNEQFF.